This entry lists 7 T cell receptor beta chains sequenced from one sample in a study of PD-L1 blockade in urothelial cancer. Time point denoted: peripheral blood 6 weeks after treatment start. The repertoire was sequenced with immunoSEQ multiplex PCR; TCRdb's copy has only in-frame clones and lacks some. This sample has tens of thousands of clones; about nine tenths occur once, and the top ten carry approximately 10%. The source material was PBMCs, sampled around atezolizumab (anti-PD-L1) treatment. Receptors originate from a man aged 60 to 75 with urothelial cancer.

The chain employs TRBV15 and TRBJ2-7; weak D call: TRBD2 (6 bases). Germline V lookup: CDR1 LNHNV, CDR2 YYDKDF (reference sequence). V lost 0 bases, J lost 5 bases, and 14 bases lay in between. The CDR3 has 15 amino acids. The CDR3 DNA is TGTGCCACCAGCAGAGATGGAGGGTATCAACACGAGCAGTACTTC. It encodes CATSRDGGYQHEQYF.

The V and J genes are TRBV7-8 and TRBJ2-7, with 8 bases matching TRBD2. Germline CDR1 is SGHVS and CDR2 is FQNEAQ. The CDR3 consists of 14 residues. V was pared by 4 bases and J by 4 bases, with 6 bases of the junction left unmatched. The CDR3 sequence is CASSSPGTRYEQYF. The CDR3 bases are TGTGCCAGCAGCTCACCCGGGACTAGATACGAGCAGTACTTC.

The chain combines TRBV5-1 with TRBJ2-2, with 9 bases identical to TRBD1. The germline CDR1 and CDR2 sequences are SGHRS and YFSETQ. The CDR3 runs to 15 residues. The J segment lost 6 bases and the V segment lost 6 bases, leaving 9 bases of the junction unmatched. The CDR3 nucleotides are TGCGCCAGCAACGGCAGGACAGGGGCTGCCGGGGAGCTGTTTTTT. It translates to CASNGRTGAAGELFF.

The V and J genes are TRBV30 and TRBJ2-7, with 9 positions matching TRBD1. CDR3 length: 14 residues. J lost 5 bases, V lost 1 base, and 6 bases had no gene match. The germline V gene has CDR1 GTSNPN and CDR2 SVGIG (reference sequence). The CDR3 DNA follows: TGTGCCTGGAGTGGGGACAGGGTGAACCACGAGCAGTACTTC. Amino acid sequence: CAWSGDRVNHEQYF.

The J gene is TRBJ1-6, the V gene TRBV5-1; 8 bases are shared with TRBD1. J was trimmed by 0 bases and V by 0 bases; bases with no gene match: 2. Germline loops: CDR1 SGHRS, CDR2 YFSETQ. The length of the CDR3 is 17 residues. CDR3 in amino acids: CASSLETGDSYNSPLHF. CDR3 sequence (DNA): TGCGCCAGCAGCTTGGAGACAGGGGACTCCTATAATTCACCCCTCCACTTT. The full variable domain, with the rest looked up from reference TRBV5-1 and TRBJ1-6, is KAGVTQTPRYLIKTRGQQVTLSCSPISGHRSVSWYQQTPGQGLQFLFEYFSETQRNKGNFPGRFSGRQFSNSRSEMNVSTLELGDSALYLCASSLETGDSYNSPLHFGNGTRLTVT.

V and J are TRBV7-8 and TRBJ1-6; D remains unclear. This CDR3 is 13 amino acids long. CDR1 and CDR2 (germline): SGHVS, FQNEAQ. The ends were cut back, 2 bases at V and 13 bases at J, with 12 bases in the middle. DNA of the CDR3: TGTGCCAGCAGCTTAAGCCCGCAGGCTCCCCTCCACTTT. Its protein product is CASSLSPQAPLHF.

This chain joins TRBV30 and TRBJ2-2; D perhaps matches TRBD2 (5 bases). Trimming took off 6 bases at V and 5 bases at J, with 16 bases between the two ends. Germline V gene data show CDR1 as GTSNPN and CDR2 as SVGIG (reference sequence). CDR3 length equals 14 residues. CDR3 sequence reads: CACIRTRGTGELFF. DNA of the CDR3: TGTGCCTGCATTAGAACCCGGGGAACCGGGGAGCTGTTTTTT.